A selection of T cell receptor beta chains follows, all from one sample in a study of cytomegalovirus exposure and HLA in healthy donors. Method: immunoSEQ multiplex PCR; TCRdb's copy keeps in-frame clones and lacks some. The sample holds over 120,000 clones, less than 10% seen once. The sample was PBMCs. The receptors were sampled from a man aged 50 or older in good health and CMV-seronegative. Both conserved end residues are part of each CDR3. D genes are given only for firm matches. Where a row states a size, it is once, few, many or the class of an expanded clone; other rows omit it.

NA	TRBV30	NA	TRBJ1-5	CAWSARHRDQPQHF	TGTGCCTGGAGTGCGAGACACAGGGATCAGCCCCAGCATTTT
few	TRBV5-4	TRBD1	TRBJ1-4	CASSLGRGQGEKLFF	TGTGCCAGCAGCTTGGGAAGGGGGCAGGGTGAAAAACTGTTTTTT
NA	TRBV9	TRBD2	TRBJ2-3	CASSVAGLAGGTDTQYF	TGTGCCAGCAGCGTAGCGGGGCTAGCGGGAGGCACAGATACGCAGTATTTT
few	TRBV11-2	NA	TRBJ1-6	CASSSTGRHNSPLHF	TGTGCCAGCAGCTCTACGGGAAGACATAATTCACCCCTCCACTTT
NA	TRBV5-8	TRBD2	TRBJ2-4	CASSLAGGRVTAKNIQYF	TGTGCCAGCAGCTTGGCGGGAGGCCGGGTTACAGCCAAAAACATTCAGTACTTC
NA	TRBV5-1	TRBD1	TRBJ2-7	CASSSRLTGTGNEQYF	TGCGCCAGCAGCTCACGACTAACCGGGACAGGGAACGAGCAGTACTTC
NA	TRBV19	TRBD1	TRBJ1-3	CASSPSTGYGNTIYF	TGTGCCAGTAGTCCTTCGACAGGGTACGGAAACACCATATATTTT
few	TRBV5-5	TRBD1	TRBJ1-3	CASRRTGTASSGNTIYF	TGTGCCAGCAGGCGGACCGGGACAGCTTCCTCTGGAAACACCATATATTTT
NA	TRBV28	NA	TRBJ1-3	CASSKQGTGNTIYF	TGTGCCAGCTCCAAGCAGGGAACTGGAAACACCATATATTTT
NA	TRBV7-9	NA	TRBJ1-5	CASSSDPAGQPQHF	TGTGCCAGCAGCTCGGACCCAGCGGGTCAGCCCCAGCATTTT
few	TRBV9	TRBD2	TRBJ2-1	CASSPRLAGYNEQFF	TGTGCCAGCAGCCCCCGACTAGCGGGGTACAATGAGCAGTTCTTC
NA	TRBV6-5	NA	TRBJ2-7	CASSYRLEESEQYF	TGTGCCAGCAGTTATAGGCTAGAGGAGAGCGAGCAGTACTTC
NA	TRBV10-1	TRBD2	TRBJ2-1	CASSDSTLANYNEQFF	TGCGCCAGCAGTGACTCGACACTAGCGAACTACAATGAGCAGTTCTTC
few	TRBV5-1	NA	TRBJ2-6	CASSLGGHSGANVLTF	TGCGCCAGCAGCTTGGGGGGGCATTCTGGGGCCAACGTCCTGACTTTC
NA	TRBV7-3	TRBD2	TRBJ2-5	CASSLVGSGNQETQYF	TGTGCCAGCAGCTTAGTGGGTAGCGGGAACCAAGAGACCCAGTACTTC
NA	TRBV6-5	NA	TRBJ1-1	CASSYRGRAYTEAFF	TGTGCCAGCAGTTACCGCGGCAGGGCGTACACTGAAGCTTTCTTT
NA	TRBV5-4	NA	TRBJ1-1	CASSLPSHTEAFF	TGTGCCAGCAGTCTCCCGAGCCACACTGAAGCTTTCTTT
few	TRBV5-1	TRBD1	TRBJ1-2	CASSPGTAVGDYGYTF	TGCGCCAGCAGCCCGGGGACAGCGGTAGGAGACTATGGCTACACCTTC
NA	TRBV10-1	NA	TRBJ1-2	CASSGGGGTTTF	TGCGCCAGCAGTGGCGGCGGGGGAACAACCACCTTC
NA	TRBV21-1	NA	TRBJ1-1	CASSSLGTGGLNTEAFF	TGTGCCAGCAGCAGCCTCGGGACAGGGGGCCTGAACACTGAAGCTTTCTTT
NA	TRBV2	NA	TRBJ1-3	CASSFRNSGNTIYF	TGTGCCAGCAGTTTTAGAAACTCTGGAAACACCATATATTTT
NA	TRBV27	NA	TRBJ2-5	CASSSHPQETQYF	TGTGCCAGCAGTAGCCACCCCCAAGAGACCCAGTACTTC
few	TRBV11-2	TRBD2	TRBJ2-3	CASSVLAGGLTDTQYF	TGTGCCAGCAGCGTTCTGGCGGGGGGCCTTACAGATACGCAGTATTTT
NA	TRBV7-2	NA	TRBJ2-7	CASSPRLVSYEQYF	TGTGCCAGCAGCCCCAGACTTGTTTCCTACGAGCAGTACTTC
few	TRBV6-5	TRBD1	TRBJ1-1	CASRTQGAGAEAFF	TGTGCCAGCAGGACCCAGGGGGCTGGAGCTGAAGCTTTCTTT
few	TRBV30	TRBD1	TRBJ2-3	CAWSVTGADTQYF	TGTGCCTGGAGTGTCACAGGGGCAGATACGCAGTATTTT
few	TRBV7-8	TRBD1	TRBJ1-1	CASSFQGDTEAFF	TGTGCCAGCAGTTTTCAGGGGGATACTGAAGCTTTCTTT
few	TRBV6-1	TRBD1	TRBJ2-5	CASRTGSAETQYF	TGTGCCAGCAGGACAGGGTCGGCGGAGACCCAGTACTTC
NA	TRBV4-1	TRBD2	TRBJ2-3	CASSQELAGFTDTQYF	TGCGCCAGCAGCCAAGAACTAGCGGGATTCACAGATACGCAGTATTTT
few	TRBV5-6	TRBD2	TRBJ2-3	CASSLAGRTDTQYF	TGTGCCAGCAGCCTAGCGGGACGCACAGATACGCAGTATTTT
NA	TRBV5-1	TRBD1	TRBJ2-7	CASIIRRGQGRIEQYF	TGCGCCAGCATAATTCGACGAGGACAGGGAAGGATCGAGCAGTACTTC
NA	TRBV19	TRBD1	TRBJ2-4	CASSTTGGLSIQYF	TGTGCCAGTAGTACGACAGGGGGCCTCAGCATTCAGTACTTC
few	TRBV5-6	TRBD1	TRBJ1-1	CASSLDRGGNTEAFF	TGTGCCAGCAGCTTGGACAGGGGCGGGAACACTGAAGCTTTCTTT
NA	TRBV25-1	TRBD1	TRBJ1-4	CASTRGLNEKLFF	TGTGCCAGCACCAGGGGGCTTAATGAAAAACTGTTTTTT
NA	TRBV6-5	NA	TRBJ2-5	CASSYRPTWGEETQYF	TGTGCCAGCAGCTACCGCCCAACATGGGGAGAAGAGACCCAGTACTTC
NA	TRBV15	TRBD1	TRBJ2-3	CATSRDRRTGVLTDTQYF	TGTGCCACCAGCAGAGATCGTCGGACAGGGGTGCTCACAGATACGCAGTATTTT
NA	TRBV6-5	NA	TRBJ2-5	CASSYLGGMETQYF	TGTGCCAGCAGTTACTTGGGGGGAATGGAGACCCAGTACTTC
few	TRBV7-3	NA	TRBJ2-1	CASSLNAIRDEQFF	TGTGCCAGCAGCTTAAACGCTATTCGGGATGAGCAGTTCTTC
NA	TRBV11-3	NA	TRBJ2-2	CASSSVGQVAGELFF	TGTGCCAGCAGCTCCGTCGGACAAGTGGCCGGGGAGCTGTTTTTT
few	TRBV11-2	TRBD1	TRBJ2-1	CASTLPGQGAYEQFF	TGTGCCAGCACCCTACCGGGACAGGGGGCCTATGAGCAGTTCTTC
few	TRBV5-1	NA	TRBJ2-1	CASSFRTDLGNEQFF	TGCGCCAGCAGCTTCCGGACAGATCTTGGGAATGAGCAGTTCTTC
few	TRBV5-1	NA	TRBJ2-7	CASSRRGGEVDEQYF	TGCGCCAGCAGCAGAAGAGGGGGGGAGGTCGACGAGCAGTACTTC
NA	TRBV6-5	NA	TRBJ1-3	CASSRDAGSGNTIYF	TGTGCCAGCAGTCGCGATGCCGGCTCTGGAAACACCATATATTTT
few	TRBV28	TRBD2	TRBJ2-3	CASSPGLAGGPQDTQYF	TGTGCCAGCAGTCCGGGACTAGCGGGAGGGCCACAAGATACGCAGTATTTT
few	TRBV7-3	NA	TRBJ1-5	CASSRQRTNQPQHF	TGTGCCAGCAGCCGGCAGCGGACCAATCAGCCCCAGCATTTT
NA	TRBV11-3	NA	TRBJ2-3	CASSRSGSTDTQYF	TGTGCCAGCAGCCGCTCGGGGAGCACAGATACGCAGTATTTT
few	TRBV4-1	NA	TRBJ2-5	CASSQTHGVQETQYF	TGCGCCAGCAGCCAGACGCACGGGGTTCAAGAGACCCAGTACTTC
few	TRBV5-8	TRBD2	TRBJ2-1	CASSWGGPGEQFF	TGTGCCAGCAGCTGGGGAGGGCCCGGTGAGCAGTTCTTC
few	TRBV19	NA	TRBJ1-4	CASKTTGFFNEKLFF	TGTGCCAGTAAGACCACAGGGTTCTTTAATGAAAAACTGTTTTTT